The TCR beta chain described here comes from a study of cytomegalovirus exposure and HLA in healthy donors. This clone turned up a few times. Both 60 Vbeta primers and 13 Jbeta primers went into the PCR. Libraries were prepared by immunoSEQ multiplex PCR; TCRdb keeps only in-frame clonotypes and omits some of them. The repertoire includes 150,000 to 200,000 clones, approximately 81% of them detected once, and around 2.2% sits in the top ten. The CDR3 runs to 19 residues. The V segment lost 5 bases and the J segment 6 bases; nucleotides outside the gene matches: 23. Germline CDR1 reads LGHNA; CDR2 reads YSLEER.

The rearrangement uses TRBV4-3 and TRBJ1-2; 8 bases are shared with TRBD1. Sequencing was carried out using PBMCs. This clonotype originated in a woman in her 30s in good health and CMV-seronegative. This CDR3 is CASSSTPKPHQGARHGYTF. DNA for the CDR3: TGCGCCAGCAGCTCAACGCCTAAGCCGCACCAGGGGGCCCGACATGGCTACACCTTC.